This TCR beta chain is drawn from a study of T cell responses to AZD1222 COVID-19 vaccine. Overall study results and limits: Females made up more of the donors, who were largely white British, and clonal diversity may have come out too low.

Second-dose groups at about 4 or about 12 weeks were pooled. With V trimmed by 6 bases and J by 3 bases, 5 bases remained unmatched. The germline CDR1 and CDR2 sequences are MNHNY and SVGAGI (reference sequence). The CDR3 sequence is 14 residues long. The table came from immunoSEQ multiplex PCR; TCRdb's copy has only in-frame clones and leaves some out. The sample shows hundreds of thousands of clones, 90% to 95% of them seen only once. Of note for this clone: Its antigen is unknown.

The sequence was obtained from an adult who received the AZD1222 COVID-19 vaccine. This chain joins TRBV6-6 and TRBJ2-7; 10 nucleotides line up with TRBD2. The sample was peripheral blood, taken 28 days after the second AZD1222 dose. The CDR3 coding sequence is TGTGCCAGCAGGTCCGGGACTAGCGTCTACGAGCAGTACTTC. Translating it yields CASRSGTSVYEQYF.